This T cell receptor beta chain appears in the sequencing data of a study of T cells expressing NK-cell markers. About the study: Investigators obtained TCR beta repertoires from sorted CD3+CD56+NKG2C+, CD3+CD56+NKG2C- and CD3+CD56-NKG2C+ T cells.

Germline loops: CDR1 ENHRY, CDR2 SYGVKD. This CDR3 has 12 amino acids. From the 5' RACE reads, TCRdb lists one entry per CDR3 protein and no DNA. The table for this sample gives 300,000 to 500,000 distinct CDR3 sequences. V usage is TRBV10-3 and J usage is TRBJ2-3; TCRdb's D gene call, TRBD1, goes unchecked for lack of DNA. Sequencing was performed on blood T cells: a sorted CD56 or NKG2C T cell subset, CD4+ or CD8+ T cells, or bulk PBMC T cells (not recorded which). The receptor comes from a woman aged 45-59 years in good health. The CDR3: CAVGGTTDTQYF.